Shown below are 3 T cell receptor beta chains from a single sample sequenced in a study of T cells in women clearing cervical HPV infection. The repertoire was sequenced with immunoSEQ multiplex PCR; TCRdb's copy has only in-frame clones and lacks some. Recorded for this sample: about 32,000 clones. Source material: blood buffy coat. The receptors originated from a woman aged 18-70 years with a cervical HPV16 infection that either progressed to CIN3+ or cleared (not recorded which).

On this clone: From the germline J gene comes the end of the CDR3, since the read stops 3 residues before it. This rearrangement joins TRBV20-1 to TRBJ2-7; 7 nucleotides agree with TRBD2. V lost 0 bases and J lost 0; bases outside the gene matches: 2. Per the germline V gene, CDR1 is DFQATT and CDR2 is SNEGSKA (reference sequence). This CDR3 region has 14 residues. CDR3 residues: CSARDPGGSYEQYF. The sequenced CDR3 bases are TGCAGTGCTAGAGATCCGGGGGGCTCCTACGAG.

Note on this clone: An end of the junction differs from the germline gene, which may be a read error. With the read ending 3 residues before the CDR3 end, the germline J gene is used to fill in that end. The sample carries other DNA sequences with the same CDR3. This rearrangement joins TRBV23-1 to TRBJ1-3; a possible D gene is TRBD1 (5 bases). TRBV23-1 is flagged as an ORF with uncertain function. CDR3 length equals 16 residues. The CDR3 bases that were read are TGCGCCAGCACTCAGGACGGGACTATCTCTGGAAACACA. It is translated as CASTQDGTISGNT. The whole CDR3 is CASTQDGTISGNTIYF.

In regard to this clone: The CDR3 extends 3 residues past the end of the read, so its final part is completed from the germline J gene. The genes are TRBV6-2 or TRBV6-3 and TRBJ2-5; 8 bases line up with TRBD2. J was trimmed by 4 bases and V by 2 bases; bases with no gene match: 12. Per the germline V gene, CDR1 is MNHEY and CDR2 is SVGEGT. The CDR3 runs to 17 residues. The CDR3 sequence: CASSYPPRGALRETQYF. The covered CDR3 bases are TGTGCCAGCAGTTACCCCCCGCGGGGGGCCCTGAGAGAGACC.